This TCR beta chain came from a study of cytomegalovirus exposure and HLA in healthy donors. General study points: Many donors carried some public TCRs, although rarity characterized most TCR sequences.

Trimming left V 6 bases short and J 9 bases short, with 12 bases between. The CDR3 loop spans 12 amino acids. The germline CDR1 and CDR2 sequences are MNHEY and SVGAGI. Profiled with immunoSEQ multiplex PCR; TCRdb holds only in-frame clones, not every one. The repertoire has about 60,000 clones, 90% to 97% of them found once; the top ten carry 0.95% to 1.5%. The donors were part of the validation cohort of more than 90 subjects. That cohort was separate from the first cohort, which comprised about 670 subjects. Remarks on this clone: What it recognizes is unknown.

This clonotype was obtained from a woman under 30 in good health and CMV-seronegative. The genes are TRBV6-5 and TRBJ2-1, with D perhaps TRBD2 (6 bases). Sequencing was performed on PBMCs. CDR3 sequence reads: CASSLRRGEQFF. CDR3 in DNA: TGTGCCAGCAGCCTAAGGAGGGGTGAGCAGTTCTTC.